This TCR beta chain was found in a study of blood T cells in healthy people across ages. Sample-barcoded 5' priming and a J-beta primer mix drove a second PCR of roughly 7 to 11 cycles. Each CDR3 protein is one row after TCRdb ran MiXCR on the 5' RACE reads. The sample shows roughly 700,000 distinct CDR3 sequences, 32% of them seen only once. V lost 6 bases to trimming and J lost 0 bases, with 15 bases between them. Germline V gene lookup returns CDR1 SGHTA and CDR2 FQGNSA. The CDR3 has 16 residues. Points from the study as a whole: Long-lived and aged donors differed, with more naive CD4+ cells and higher diversity in the long-lived. Changes seen in expanded clonotypes were possibly confounded by donor CMV status left unknown. Diversity of TCR beta per million T cells declined in a roughly linear way with age.

Regarding this clonotype: What it binds is not known.

PBMCs numbering at least 6.5 million were isolated per sample. The rearrangement uses TRBV7-2 and TRBJ1-5, with D unclear. Sequencing was performed on blood. The sequence came from a woman aged 80 or older in good health. The CDR3 DNA reads TGTGCCAGCAGTCAAGAGGCGGAAGATAGCAATCAGCCCCAGCATTTT. Amino acids: CASSQEAEDSNQPQHF.